Presented here are 4 T cell receptor beta chains from one specimen sequenced in a study of technical replicates of blood from a handful of donors. Sequencing used immunoSEQ multiplex PCR; TCRdb keeps in-frame clones, though not all of them. The sample holds tens of thousands of clones, 95% to 98% seen once. Sequencing was carried out using T cells isolated from PBMCs. These receptors came from a human donor in good health.

The chain combines TRBV2 with TRBJ2-4, with TRBD2 matching over 10 bases. V dropped 6 bases and J dropped 5; count of bases not matched to a gene: 10. The germline CDR1 and CDR2 sequences are SNHLY and FYNNEI. The CDR3 covers 16 residues. CDR3 DNA: TGTGCCAGCAGGAAGGATCGGAGCGGGAGGGAAAACATTCAGTACTTC. It is translated as CASRKDRSGRENIQYF.

This chain links TRBV10-3 with TRBJ2-5; 8 bases match TRBD1. Germline CDR1 is ENHRY and CDR2 is SYGVKD. The V gene end was trimmed by 0 bases and the J gene end by 4 bases; junction bases not matched to a gene: 1. This CDR3 comprises 14 residues. CDR3 region: CAISESQGAETQYF. DNA for the CDR3: TGTGCCATCAGTGAGTCGCAGGGGGCAGAGACCCAGTACTTC.

A note on this clone: A junction boundary mismatches the germline segment, possibly from a read error. The chain is built from TRBV7-7 and TRBJ2-7; 8 positions agree with TRBD1. Germline CDR1 and CDR2: SSHAT and FNYEAQ (reference sequence). The CDR3 consists of 15 residues. CDR3 sequence reads: CASSLSLTGAYEQYF. The CDR3 DNA sequence: TGTGCTAGCAGCTTATCTCTGACAGGGGCCTACGAGCAGTACTTC.

The chain employs TRBV9 and TRBJ2-1, with TRBD2 matching over 7 bases. Germline V lookup: CDR1 SGDLS, CDR2 YYNGEE. Trimming took 0 bases from V and 6 from J; bases not matched to a gene: 6. CDR3 length: 15 residues. The CDR3 sequence is CASSVVAGSGNEQFF. CDR3 sequence (DNA): TGTGCCAGCAGCGTAGTAGCGGGTTCAGGCAATGAGCAGTTCTTC.